A single sample gave rise to the 19 T cell receptor beta chains below, sequenced in a study of identical twins. TCRdb recomputed calls from the 5' RACE reads with MiXCR, one row per CDR3 protein. The top ten clones hold 9% to 15% of a sample with 400,000 to 500,000 distinct CDR3 sequences, approximately 17% of them seen once. Sample: naive T cells sorted from blood. All receptors derive from a man aged 50 to 59 in good health.

This clonotype was counted at least ten times. A junction end diverges from the germline sequence, so it may reflect a read error. The genes are TRBV7-9 and TRBJ2-7, with a tentative D call TRBD2 (5 bases). The CDR3 has 12 amino acids. Germline lookup yields CDR1 SEHNR and CDR2 FQNEAQ (reference sequence). The CDR3 sequence is CASSPSGYEQYF. CDR3 DNA sequence: TGCGCCAGCAGCCCCAGCGGTTACGAGCAGTACTTC.

This clonotype was seen more than once but under ten times. This chain connects TRBV18 to TRBJ2-7; 9 positions agree with TRBD1. The CDR3 contains 14 residues. The J segment lost 6 bases and the V segment lost 8 bases, leaving 11 bases of the junction unmatched. Germline CDR1 reads KGHSH; CDR2 reads LQKENI. The CDR3 loop reads CASHKGQGRGEQYF. CDR3 nucleotides: TGTGCCAGCCACAAGGGACAGGGTCGGGGCGAGCAGTACTTC.

The chain is built from TRBV5-6 and TRBJ2-7, with 7 bases identical to TRBD2. Trimming took 6 bases from V and 4 from J; bases not matched to a gene: 7. This CDR3 contains 13 residues. Germline V gene data show CDR1 as SGHDT and CDR2 as YYEEEE. The chain's CDR3 is CASTRQGGYEQYF. CDR3 bases: TGTGCCAGCACCCGTCAGGGAGGGTACGAGCAGTACTTC.

This clonotype has ten or more counts. V and J are TRBV12-3 or TRBV12-4 and TRBJ2-1; TRBD2 agrees at 8 bases. Germline trimming cut 3 bases from V and 4 bases from J; bases unmatched to any gene: 5. The CDR3 extends over 15 amino acids. This CDR3 is CASSLGAGDYNEQFF. CDR3 nucleotides: TGTGCCAGCAGTTTGGGAGCGGGAGATTACAATGAGCAGTTCTTC.

The sample holds many counts of this clonotype. The chain joins TRBV10-3 to TRBJ1-6; D is perhaps TRBD1 (5 bases). The CDR3 totals 13 residues. Trimming stripped 11 bases from V and 9 bases from J, with 17 bases between. Germline values: CDR1 ENHRY, CDR2 SYGVKD. The CDR3 bases are TGTGCCGTTAGGGGAGACACTGTTTCACCCCTCCACTTT. Translating it yields CAVRGDTVSPLHF.

This clonotype occurred many times. V and J are TRBV12-3 or TRBV12-4 and TRBJ2-1, with 7 bases matching TRBD1. The ends lost 3 bases at V and 6 bases at J; junction bases unmatched: 20. This CDR3 region has 19 residues. The CDR3 DNA reads as TGTGCCAGCAGTTTGCCGGGACAGAGACTAATATCGGGTACCAATGAGCAGTTCTTC. It translates to CASSLPGQRLISGTNEQFF.

The genes are TRBV4-3 and TRBJ2-5; no clear D gene. The CDR3 runs 15 residues. V was clipped by 1 base and J by 5 bases, with 14 bases between them. Germline V gene data show CDR1 as LGHNA and CDR2 as YSLEER. CDR3 coding DNA: TGCGCCAGCAGCCAAGGGCCTTCTTCGTACGAGACCCAGTACTTC. This encodes CASSQGPSSYETQYF.

The chain employs TRBV4-3 and TRBJ2-3, with 12 bases that match TRBD2. The CDR3 is made up of 17 amino acids. V trimming: 0 bases; J trimming: 6 bases; junction bases outside the gene matches: 7. Germline lookup yields CDR1 LGHNA and CDR2 YSLEER. The CDR3 loop is CASSQEQLAGGTDTQYF. The CDR3 region has the DNA TGCGCCAGCAGCCAAGAACAACTAGCGGGAGGAACTGATACGCAGTATTTT.

The table lists this clonotype with a few counts. V and J are TRBV29-1 and TRBJ2-2; 8 nucleotides agree with TRBD2. The CDR3 spans 14 residues. V lost 6 bases, J lost 5 bases, and 8 bases stayed unmatched. The germline CDR1 and CDR2 sequences are SQVTM and ANQGSEA. CDR3: CSVAGGRGTGELFF. The CDR3 DNA follows: TGCAGCGTCGCGGGGGGAAGGGGAACCGGGGAGCTGTTTTTT.

This clonotype has a count of ten or more. The chain has TRBV4-3 and TRBJ2-1, with 7 bases that match TRBD1. The CDR3 has 16 amino acids. V dropped 0 bases and J dropped 6; count of bases not matched to a gene: 8. CDR1 and CDR2 from the germline V gene are LGHNA and YSLEER. Here the CDR3 reads CASSQDGQAGVNEQFF. CDR3 sequence (DNA): TGCGCCAGCAGCCAAGATGGACAGGCCGGAGTCAATGAGCAGTTCTTC.

The V gene is TRBV11-3, the J gene TRBJ2-1; 11 positions agree with TRBD2. The CDR3 covers 16 residues. Germline V lookup: CDR1 SGHNT, CDR2 YENEEA. V dropped 2 bases and J dropped 7; count of bases not matched to a gene: 7. CDR3 sequence: CASSLSASGRHNEQFF. In DNA form, the CDR3 reads TGTGCCAGCAGCTTATCGGCTAGCGGGAGGCATAATGAGCAGTTCTTC.

This chain uses TRBV12-3 or TRBV12-4 with TRBJ1-5, with D tentatively TRBD1 (5 bases). CDR3 length: 15 residues. V gave up 1 base and J gave up 6 bases, with 13 bases separating them. The chain's CDR3 is CASSLVQGSVQPQHF. The CDR3 coding sequence is TGTGCCAGCAGTTTAGTGCAGGGATCGGTTCAGCCCCAGCATTTT.

The table lists this clonotype with a few counts. The V gene is TRBV10-3, the J gene TRBJ2-1, with D possibly matching TRBD2 (6 bases). CDR3 length: 14 residues. The V gene's germline CDR1 is ENHRY and CDR2 SYGVKD. V was shortened by 10 bases and J by 0 bases, with 13 bases between the two germline ends. CDR3 DNA: TGTGCCACCATAGCGGCTCTCTCCTACAATGAGCAGTTCTTC. This translates into CATIAALSYNEQFF.

This rearrangement joins TRBV12-3 or TRBV12-4 to TRBJ2-7, with D perhaps TRBD1 (6 bases). V shed 6 bases and J shed 2 bases, with 17 bases lying between them. The CDR3 spans 15 residues. CDR3 region: CASRAIDRPPYEQYF. The CDR3 DNA reads TGTGCCAGCAGGGCGATCGACAGGCCGCCCTACGAGCAGTACTTC.

This clonotype was seen repeatedly, ten times or more. This chain connects TRBV27 to TRBJ2-7; D may match TRBD1 or TRBD2 (5 bases each). Germline CDR1 MNHEY, CDR2 SMNVEV (reference sequence). Trimming took off 4 bases at V and 3 bases at J, with 22 bases between the two ends. The CDR3 is 17 residues long. The DNA of the CDR3 is TGTGCCAGCAGTTCCCAATCCGGGACGCCCATGGGCTACGAGCAGTACTTC. This codes for CASSSQSGTPMGYEQYF.

This clonotype turned up a few times. The chain employs TRBV10-3 and TRBJ2-3; 7 positions agree with TRBD2. Trimming removed 2 bases from V and 2 bases from J; junction bases left unmatched: 4. Germline loops: CDR1 ENHRY, CDR2 SYGVKD. The CDR3 is 15 amino acids. The CDR3 sequence: CAISEGAGVTDTQYF. The DNA of the CDR3 is TGTGCCATCAGTGAGGGGGCGGGGGTCACAGATACGCAGTATTTT.

J is TRBJ1-2 and V is TRBV28, with D possibly being TRBD1 (5 bases). Germline CDR1 is MDHEN and CDR2 is SYDVKM. V was shortened by 6 bases and J by 6 bases, with 17 bases between the two germline ends. This CDR3 contains 14 residues. CDR3 DNA: TGTGCCAGCAGCGCAGTTGGGGGGGTTGATGGCTACACCTTC. Its translation is CASSAVGGVDGYTF.

This sequence joins TRBV5-6 and TRBJ1-2; the D is unclear. V lost 1 base, J lost 2 bases, and 9 bases lay in between. Looked up from germline, CDR1 is SGHDT and CDR2 is YYEEEE. The CDR3 contains 14 residues. The CDR3 protein is CASSLIGRNYGYTF. The CDR3 bases are TGTGCCAGCAGCTTGATAGGGAGAAACTATGGCTACACCTTC. The full variable domain, in which reference TRBV5-6 and TRBJ1-2 provide the parts outside the CDR3, is DAGVTQSPTHLIKTRGQQVTLRCSPKSGHDTVSWYQQALGQGPQFIFQYYEEEERQRGNFPDRFSGHQFPNYSSELNVNALLLGDSALYLCASSLIGRNYGYTFGSGTRLTVV.

This clonotype was recorded a few times. The chain recombines TRBV6-2 or TRBV6-3 with TRBJ2-7, with 11 bases that match TRBD1. The CDR3 length is 18 residues. Germline CDR1 is MNHEY and CDR2 is SVGEGT. The junction had 11 bases not matched to a gene; V was cut back by 1 base and J by 3 bases. The CDR3 bases are TGTGCCAGCAGTTACTGGCGGACAGGGGGCCCCCTGGTCTACGAGCAGTACTTC. This encodes CASSYWRTGGPLVYEQYF.